The sequence of this TCR beta chain was determined in a study of blood T cell repertoires in COVID-19. Method: immunoSEQ multiplex PCR; TCRdb's copy keeps in-frame clones and lacks some. Of fewer than 85,000 clones in the sample, about 86% were seen once. V lost 2 bases and J lost 7, with 8 bases in between. The CDR3 has 12 residues. Germline V gives CDR1 SGHDN, CDR2 FVKESK. The chain employs TRBV14 and TRBJ1-1; no clear D gene. Sample: peripheral blood. This TCR was sampled from a human donor in a cohort sampled during active COVID-19. In DNA form, the CDR3 reads TGTGCCAGCAGCCAATGGGCAGGTGAAGCTTTCTTT. It translates to CASSQWAGEAFF.